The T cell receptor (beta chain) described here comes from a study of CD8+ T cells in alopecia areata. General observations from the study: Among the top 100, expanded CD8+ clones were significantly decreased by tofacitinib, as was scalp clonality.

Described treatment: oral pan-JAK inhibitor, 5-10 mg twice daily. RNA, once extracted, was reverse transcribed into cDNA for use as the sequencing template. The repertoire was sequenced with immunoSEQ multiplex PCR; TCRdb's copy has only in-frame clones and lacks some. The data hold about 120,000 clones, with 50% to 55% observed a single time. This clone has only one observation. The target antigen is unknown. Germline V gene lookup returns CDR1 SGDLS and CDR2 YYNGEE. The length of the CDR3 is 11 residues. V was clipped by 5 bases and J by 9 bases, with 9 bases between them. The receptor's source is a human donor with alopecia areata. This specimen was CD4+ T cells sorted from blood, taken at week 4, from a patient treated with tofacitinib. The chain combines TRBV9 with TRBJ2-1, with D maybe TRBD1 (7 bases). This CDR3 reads CASRQGGEQFF. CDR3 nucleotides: TGTGCCAGCAGGCAGGGGGGTGAGCAGTTCTTC. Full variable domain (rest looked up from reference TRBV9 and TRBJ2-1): DSGVTQTPKHLITATGQRVTLRCSPRSGDLSVYWYQQSLDQGLQFLIQYYNGEERAKGNILERFSAQQFPDLHSELNLSSLELGDSALYFCASRQGGEQFFGPGTRLTVL.